This T cell receptor beta chain was sequenced in a study of lung T cells in sarcoidosis with Löfgren's syndrome. Whole-study context: Analyses focused on Löfgren's syndrome patients.

This clonotype was counted at least ten times. A single record per CDR3 protein comes from TCRdb applying MiXCR to the reads. This table holds some 18,000 distinct CDR3 sequences, less than 25% found once. Germline CDR1 reads KGHDR; CDR2 reads SFDVKD. V was clipped by 0 bases and J by 3 bases, with 11 bases between them. The length of the CDR3 is 15 residues. The sample comprised CD4+ T cells from PBMCs. This sequence was found in a human donor with sarcoidosis (Löfgren's syndrome or another form), or a control subject (not recorded which). V gene TRBV24-1 combines with J gene TRBJ2-7, with D perhaps TRBD1 (6 bases). DNA of the CDR3: TGTGCCACCAGTGATTTGTACAGGGCACTCTACGAGCAGTACTTC. Amino acids: CATSDLYRALYEQYF.